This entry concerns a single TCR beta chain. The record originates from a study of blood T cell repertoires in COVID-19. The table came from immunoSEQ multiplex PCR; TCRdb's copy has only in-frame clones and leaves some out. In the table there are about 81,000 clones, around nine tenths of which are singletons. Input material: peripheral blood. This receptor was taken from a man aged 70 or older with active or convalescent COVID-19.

The CDR3 sequence is CASRPTVGGSPLHF. CDR3 bases: TGTGCCAGCAGGCCCACAGTAGGTGGATCACCCCTCCACTTT. This chain joins TRBV27 and TRBJ1-6, with unresolved D. Trimming left V 6 bases short and J 10 bases short, with 16 bases between. Germline assignment: CDR1 MNHEY and CDR2 SMNVEV (reference sequence). CDR3 size: 14 residues.